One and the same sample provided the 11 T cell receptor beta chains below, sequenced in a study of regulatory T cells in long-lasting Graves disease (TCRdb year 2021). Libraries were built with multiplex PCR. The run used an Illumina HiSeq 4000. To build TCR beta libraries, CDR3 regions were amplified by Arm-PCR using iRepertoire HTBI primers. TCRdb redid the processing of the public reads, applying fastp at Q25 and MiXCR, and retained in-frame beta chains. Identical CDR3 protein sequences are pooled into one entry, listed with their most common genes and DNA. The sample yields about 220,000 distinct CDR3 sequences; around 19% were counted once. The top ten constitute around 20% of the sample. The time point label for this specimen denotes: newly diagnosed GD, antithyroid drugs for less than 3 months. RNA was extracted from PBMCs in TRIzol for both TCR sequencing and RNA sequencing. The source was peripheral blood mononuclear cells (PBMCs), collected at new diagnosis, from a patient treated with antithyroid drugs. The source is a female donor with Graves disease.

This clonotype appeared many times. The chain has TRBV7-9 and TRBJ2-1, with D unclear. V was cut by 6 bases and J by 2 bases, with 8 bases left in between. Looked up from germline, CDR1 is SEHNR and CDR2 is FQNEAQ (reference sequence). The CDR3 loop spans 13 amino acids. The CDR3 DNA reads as TGTGCCAGCAGTCTGGGCACCTACAATGAGCAGTTCTTC. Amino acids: CASSLGTYNEQFF.

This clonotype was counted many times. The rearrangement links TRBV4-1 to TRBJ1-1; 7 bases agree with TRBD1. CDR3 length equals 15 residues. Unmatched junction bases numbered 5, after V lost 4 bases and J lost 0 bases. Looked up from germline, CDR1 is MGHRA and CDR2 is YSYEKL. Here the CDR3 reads CASSRQGEMNTEAFF. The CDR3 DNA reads TGCGCCAGCAGCCGGCAGGGGGAAATGAACACTGAAGCTTTCTTT.

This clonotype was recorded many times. In DNA, the CDR3 is TGCAGTGCTAGAGATCCATATAGCGGGAGGAACTACAATGAGCAGTTCTTC. Amino acid sequence: CSARDPYSGRNYNEQFF. The genes are TRBV20-1 and TRBJ2-1; 10 bases map to TRBD2. Trimming removed 0 bases from V and 3 bases from J; junction bases left unmatched: 8. Germline assignment: CDR1 DFQATT and CDR2 SNEGSKA (reference sequence). CDR3 length equals 17 residues.

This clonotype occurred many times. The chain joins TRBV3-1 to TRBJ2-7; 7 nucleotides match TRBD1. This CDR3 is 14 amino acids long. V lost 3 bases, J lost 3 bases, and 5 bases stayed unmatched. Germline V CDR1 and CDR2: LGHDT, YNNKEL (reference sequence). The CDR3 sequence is CASSHQDRDYEQYF. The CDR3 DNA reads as TGTGCCAGCAGCCACCAAGACAGGGACTACGAGCAGTACTTC.

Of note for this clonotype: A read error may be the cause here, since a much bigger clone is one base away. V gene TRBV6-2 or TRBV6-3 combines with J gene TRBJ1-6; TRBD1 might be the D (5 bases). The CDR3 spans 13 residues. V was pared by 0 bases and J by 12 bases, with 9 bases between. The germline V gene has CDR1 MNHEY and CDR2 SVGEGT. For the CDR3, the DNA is TGTGCCAGCAGTTACTCCAGGGATGGACCCCTCCACTTT. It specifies CASSYSRDGPLHF.

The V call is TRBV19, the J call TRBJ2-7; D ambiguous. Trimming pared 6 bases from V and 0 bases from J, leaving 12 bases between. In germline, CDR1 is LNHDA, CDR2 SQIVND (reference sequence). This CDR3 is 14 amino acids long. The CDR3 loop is CASRAHYPSYEQYF. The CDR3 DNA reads TGTGCCAGTAGGGCCCACTACCCCTCCTACGAGCAGTACTTC.

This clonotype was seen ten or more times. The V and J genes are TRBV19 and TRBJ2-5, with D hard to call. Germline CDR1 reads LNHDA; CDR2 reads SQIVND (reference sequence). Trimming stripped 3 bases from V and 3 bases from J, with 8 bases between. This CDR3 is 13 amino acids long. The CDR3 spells CASSMGEEETQYF. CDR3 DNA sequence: TGTGCCAGTAGTATGGGCGAGGAAGAGACCCAGTACTTC.

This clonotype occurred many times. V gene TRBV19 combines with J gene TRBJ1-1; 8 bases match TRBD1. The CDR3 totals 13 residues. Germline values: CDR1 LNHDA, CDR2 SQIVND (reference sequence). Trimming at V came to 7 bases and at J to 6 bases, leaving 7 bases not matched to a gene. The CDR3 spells CASINDRGAEAFF. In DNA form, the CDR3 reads TGTGCCAGTATCAACGACAGGGGCGCTGAAGCTTTCTTT.

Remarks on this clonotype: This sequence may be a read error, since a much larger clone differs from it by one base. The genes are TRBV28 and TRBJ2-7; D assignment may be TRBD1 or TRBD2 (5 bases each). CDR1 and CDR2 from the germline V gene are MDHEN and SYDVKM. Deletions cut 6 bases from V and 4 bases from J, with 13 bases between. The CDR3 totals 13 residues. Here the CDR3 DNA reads TGTGCCAGCAGGCCGGGCGAGGGGTACGAGCAGTACTTC. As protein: CASRPGEGYEQYF.

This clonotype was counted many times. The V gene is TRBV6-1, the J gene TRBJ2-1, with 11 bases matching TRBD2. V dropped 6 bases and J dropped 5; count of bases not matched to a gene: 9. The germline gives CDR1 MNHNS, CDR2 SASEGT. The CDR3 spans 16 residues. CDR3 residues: CASSTGIAGGHNEQFF. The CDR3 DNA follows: TGTGCCAGCAGCACAGGCATAGCGGGAGGGCACAATGAGCAGTTCTTC.

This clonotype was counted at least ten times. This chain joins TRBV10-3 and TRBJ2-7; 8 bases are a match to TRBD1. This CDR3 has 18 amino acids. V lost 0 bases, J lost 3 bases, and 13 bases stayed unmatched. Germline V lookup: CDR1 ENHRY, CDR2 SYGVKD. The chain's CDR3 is CAISESTPGTGFLYEQYF. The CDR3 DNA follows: TGTGCCATCAGTGAGTCGACTCCCGGGACAGGCTTTCTCTACGAGCAGTACTTC.